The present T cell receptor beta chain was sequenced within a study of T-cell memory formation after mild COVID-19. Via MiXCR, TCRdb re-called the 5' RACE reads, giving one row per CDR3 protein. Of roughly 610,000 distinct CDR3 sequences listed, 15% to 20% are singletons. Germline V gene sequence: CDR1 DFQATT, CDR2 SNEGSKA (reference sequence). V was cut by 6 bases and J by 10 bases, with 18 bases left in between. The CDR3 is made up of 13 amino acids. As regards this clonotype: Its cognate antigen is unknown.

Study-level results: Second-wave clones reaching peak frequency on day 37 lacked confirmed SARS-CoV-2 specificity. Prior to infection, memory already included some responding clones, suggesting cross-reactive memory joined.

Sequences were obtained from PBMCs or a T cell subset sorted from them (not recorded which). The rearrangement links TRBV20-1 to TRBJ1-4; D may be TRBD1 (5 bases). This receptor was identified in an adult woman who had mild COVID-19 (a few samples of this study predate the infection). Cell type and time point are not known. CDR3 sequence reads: CSAYSLVGGKLFF. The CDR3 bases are TGCAGTGCCTACAGTCTGGTCGGGGGAAAACTGTTTTTT.